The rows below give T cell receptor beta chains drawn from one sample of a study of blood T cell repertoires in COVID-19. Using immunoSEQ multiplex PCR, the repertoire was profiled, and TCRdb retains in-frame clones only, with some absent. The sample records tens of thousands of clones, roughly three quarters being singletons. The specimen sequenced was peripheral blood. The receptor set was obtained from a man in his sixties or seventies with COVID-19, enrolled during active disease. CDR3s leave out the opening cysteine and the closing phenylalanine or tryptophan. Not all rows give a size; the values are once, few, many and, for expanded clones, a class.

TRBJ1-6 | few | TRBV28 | ASTGGSSYNSPLH
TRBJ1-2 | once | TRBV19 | ASSPRDRAYGYT
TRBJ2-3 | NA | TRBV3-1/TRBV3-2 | ATGPGVRTDTQY
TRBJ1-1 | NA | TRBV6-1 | ASSADRAYMNTEAF
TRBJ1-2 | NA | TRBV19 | ASSMQQGAYGYT
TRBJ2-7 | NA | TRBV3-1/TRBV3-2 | ASSQGTGSYEQY
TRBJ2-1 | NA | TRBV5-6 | ASSLWQREDNEQF
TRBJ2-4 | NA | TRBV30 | AGGRRGGISTKNIQY
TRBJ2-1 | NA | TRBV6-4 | ASSDSWSEQF
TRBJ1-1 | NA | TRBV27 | ASSFLTGQGNAEAF
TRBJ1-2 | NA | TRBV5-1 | ASSLDGTVNYGYT
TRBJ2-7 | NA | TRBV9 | ASSRTSVTSGEQY
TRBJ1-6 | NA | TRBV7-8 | ASSLGQRNSPLH
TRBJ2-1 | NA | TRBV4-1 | ASSQDRGLAGNEQF
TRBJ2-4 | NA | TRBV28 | ASSSMGGPKNIQY
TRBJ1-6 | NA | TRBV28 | ASTRNSPLH
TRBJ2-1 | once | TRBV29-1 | SVRPGTYTNEQF
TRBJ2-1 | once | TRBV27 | ASSFSGTSSPPWNEQF
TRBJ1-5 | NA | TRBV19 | ASSIDSYFSNQPQH
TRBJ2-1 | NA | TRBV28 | ASRFSGRGSYNEQF
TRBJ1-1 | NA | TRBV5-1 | ASTGGANAGNTEAF
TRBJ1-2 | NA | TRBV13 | ASSSRGNNYGYT
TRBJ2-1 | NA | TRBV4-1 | ASSLGLAGGRRYNEQF
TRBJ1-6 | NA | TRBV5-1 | ASSLEVAGDNSPLH
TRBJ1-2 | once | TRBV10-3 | AIGATEGYT
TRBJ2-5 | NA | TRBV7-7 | ASSFTGPQETQY
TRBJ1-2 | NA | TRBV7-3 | ASSLGSGNYGYT
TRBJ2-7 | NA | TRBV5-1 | ASRSSGHPLYLNYEQY
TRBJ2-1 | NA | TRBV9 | ASSPQGAHYNEQF
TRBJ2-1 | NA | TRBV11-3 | ASSLGQGSYNEQF
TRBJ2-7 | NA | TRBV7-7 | ASSPNGVLAGGEQY
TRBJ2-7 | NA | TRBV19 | ASSIADSSYEQY
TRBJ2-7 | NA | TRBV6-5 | ASQDTYEQY
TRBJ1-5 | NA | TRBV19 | ASRGAYSNQPQH
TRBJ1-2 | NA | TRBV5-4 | ASSLGLPAPDYGYT
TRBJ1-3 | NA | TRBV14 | ASSRELLAGNTIY
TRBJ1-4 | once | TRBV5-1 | ASSDTGLSEKLF
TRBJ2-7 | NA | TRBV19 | ASSIWGLEEQY
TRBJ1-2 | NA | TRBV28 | ASSPSLNYGYT
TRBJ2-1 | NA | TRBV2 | ASIRDSYNEQF
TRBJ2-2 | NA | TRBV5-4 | ASQPQGQMRTGELF
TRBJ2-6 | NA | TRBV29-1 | SVNQGSSGANVLT
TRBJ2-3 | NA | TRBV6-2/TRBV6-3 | ASSRSGRSDTQY
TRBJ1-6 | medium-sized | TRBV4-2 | ASSLAYDRDNSPLH
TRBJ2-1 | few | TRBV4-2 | ASSQEAGASSNEQF
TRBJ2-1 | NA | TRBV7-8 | ASSLVASGFNNEQF
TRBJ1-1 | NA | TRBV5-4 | ASSFEDRGTEAF
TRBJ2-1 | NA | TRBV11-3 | ASSLTGVDYNEQF
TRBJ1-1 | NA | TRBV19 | ARDIVPEAF
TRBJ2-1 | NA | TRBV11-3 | ASSFLTGVAYEQF
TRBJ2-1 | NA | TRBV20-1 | SASRSGGSYNEQF
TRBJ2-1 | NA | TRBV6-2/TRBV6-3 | ASSNIYSSYNEQF
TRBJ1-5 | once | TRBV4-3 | ASSQAYARGFDQPQH
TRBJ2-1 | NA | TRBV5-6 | ASASSVSYNEQF
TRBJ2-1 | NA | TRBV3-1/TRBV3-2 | ASMFHGARGEQF
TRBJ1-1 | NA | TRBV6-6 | ASSYPSLNTEAF
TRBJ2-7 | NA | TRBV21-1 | ASSKRRDWGDEQY